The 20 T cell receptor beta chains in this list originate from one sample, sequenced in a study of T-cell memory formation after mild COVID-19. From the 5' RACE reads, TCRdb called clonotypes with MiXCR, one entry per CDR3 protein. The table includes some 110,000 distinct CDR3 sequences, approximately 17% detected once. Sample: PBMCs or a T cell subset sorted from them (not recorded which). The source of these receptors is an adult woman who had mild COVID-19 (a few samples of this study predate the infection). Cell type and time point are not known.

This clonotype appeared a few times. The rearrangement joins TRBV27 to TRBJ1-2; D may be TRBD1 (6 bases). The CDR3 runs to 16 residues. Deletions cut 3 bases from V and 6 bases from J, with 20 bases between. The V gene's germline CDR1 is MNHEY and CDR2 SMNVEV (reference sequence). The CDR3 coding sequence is TGTGCCAGCAGTTTCAGACAGGCGGGGACCGTGGATGGCTACACCTTC. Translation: CASSFRQAGTVDGYTF.

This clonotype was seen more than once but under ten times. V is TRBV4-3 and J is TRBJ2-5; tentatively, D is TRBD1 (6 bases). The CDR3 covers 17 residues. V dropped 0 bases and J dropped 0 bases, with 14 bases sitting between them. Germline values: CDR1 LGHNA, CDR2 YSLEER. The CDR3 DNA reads TGCGCCAGCAGCCAAGATCTCGGGACACGAGACCAAGAGACCCAGTACTTC. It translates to CASSQDLGTRDQETQYF.

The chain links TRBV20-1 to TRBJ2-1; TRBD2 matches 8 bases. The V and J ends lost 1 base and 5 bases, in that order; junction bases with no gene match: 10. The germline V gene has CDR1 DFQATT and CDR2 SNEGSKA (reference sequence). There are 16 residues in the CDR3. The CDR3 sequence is CSARVMAGGPNNEQFF. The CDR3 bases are TGCAGTGCTAGAGTTATGGCGGGGGGACCCAACAATGAGCAGTTCTTC.

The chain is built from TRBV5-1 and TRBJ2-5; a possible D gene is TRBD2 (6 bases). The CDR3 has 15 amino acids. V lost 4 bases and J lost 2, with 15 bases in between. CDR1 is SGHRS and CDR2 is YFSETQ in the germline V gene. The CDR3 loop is CASSPAMEGQETQYF. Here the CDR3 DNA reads TGCGCCAGCAGCCCGGCGATGGAGGGGCAAGAGACCCAGTACTTC.

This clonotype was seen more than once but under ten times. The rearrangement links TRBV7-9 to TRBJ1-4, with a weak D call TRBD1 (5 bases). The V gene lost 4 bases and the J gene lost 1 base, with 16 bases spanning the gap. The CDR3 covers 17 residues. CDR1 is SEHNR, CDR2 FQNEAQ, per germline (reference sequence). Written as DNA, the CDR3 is TGTGCCAGCAGCTCGTTCGGGACTTCCGAAACTAATGAAAAACTGTTTTTT. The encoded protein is CASSSFGTSETNEKLFF.

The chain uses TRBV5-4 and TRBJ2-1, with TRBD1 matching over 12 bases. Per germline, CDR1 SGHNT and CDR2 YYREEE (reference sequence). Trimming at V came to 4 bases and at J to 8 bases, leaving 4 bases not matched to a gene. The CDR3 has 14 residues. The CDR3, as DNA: TGTGCCAGCAGCCCGGGACAGGGGGCCGATGAGCAGTTCTTC. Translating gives CASSPGQGADEQFF.

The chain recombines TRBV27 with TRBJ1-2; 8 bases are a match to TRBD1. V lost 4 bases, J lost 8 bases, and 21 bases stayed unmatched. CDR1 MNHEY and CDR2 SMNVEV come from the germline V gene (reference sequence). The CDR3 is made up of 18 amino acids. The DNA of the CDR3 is TGTGCCAGCAGTTCCTATCCCCTGATTGGACAGGGTTCAGTCGGCTACACCTTC. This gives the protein CASSSYPLIGQGSVGYTF.

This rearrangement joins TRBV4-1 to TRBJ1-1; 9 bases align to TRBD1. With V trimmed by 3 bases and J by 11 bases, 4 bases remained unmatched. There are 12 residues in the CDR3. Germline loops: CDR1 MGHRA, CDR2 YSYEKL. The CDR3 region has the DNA TGCGCCAGCAGCCACCGGACAGGGGACGCTTTCTTT. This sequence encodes CASSHRTGDAFF.

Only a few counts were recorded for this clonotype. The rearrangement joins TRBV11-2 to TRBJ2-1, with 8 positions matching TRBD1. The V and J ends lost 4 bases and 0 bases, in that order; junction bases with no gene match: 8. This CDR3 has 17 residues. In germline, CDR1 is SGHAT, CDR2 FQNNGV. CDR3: CASSSDRVYSSYNEQFF. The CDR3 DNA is TGTGCCAGCAGCTCGGACAGGGTGTATAGCTCCTACAATGAGCAGTTCTTC.

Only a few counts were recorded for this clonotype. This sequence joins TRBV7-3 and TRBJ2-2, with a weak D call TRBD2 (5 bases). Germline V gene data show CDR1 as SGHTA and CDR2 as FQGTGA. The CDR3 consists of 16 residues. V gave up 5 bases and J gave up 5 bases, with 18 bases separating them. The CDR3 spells CASSPSPFGGTGELFF. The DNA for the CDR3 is TGTGCCAGCAGCCCTTCCCCCTTTGGCGGGACCGGGGAGCTGTTTTTT.

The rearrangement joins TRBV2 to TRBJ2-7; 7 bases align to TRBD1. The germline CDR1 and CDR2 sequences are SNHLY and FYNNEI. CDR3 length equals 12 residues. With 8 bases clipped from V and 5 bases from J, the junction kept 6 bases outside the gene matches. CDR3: CASRDSVHEQYF. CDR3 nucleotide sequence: TGTGCCAGCCGGGACAGTGTCCACGAGCAGTACTTC.

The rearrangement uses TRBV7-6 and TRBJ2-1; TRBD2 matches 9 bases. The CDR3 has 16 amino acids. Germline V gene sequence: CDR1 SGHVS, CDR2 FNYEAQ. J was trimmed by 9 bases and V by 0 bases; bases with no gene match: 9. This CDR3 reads CASSLALIAGVGEQFF. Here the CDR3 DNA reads TGTGCCAGCAGCTTAGCGCTTATAGCGGGAGTGGGTGAGCAGTTCTTC.

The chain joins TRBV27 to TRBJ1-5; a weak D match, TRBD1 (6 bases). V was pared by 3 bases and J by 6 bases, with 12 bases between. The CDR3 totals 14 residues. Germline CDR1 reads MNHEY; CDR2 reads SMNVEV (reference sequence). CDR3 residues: CASSLGGGGQPQHF. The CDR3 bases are TGTGCCAGCAGTTTGGGAGGGGGTGGTCAGCCCCAGCATTTT.

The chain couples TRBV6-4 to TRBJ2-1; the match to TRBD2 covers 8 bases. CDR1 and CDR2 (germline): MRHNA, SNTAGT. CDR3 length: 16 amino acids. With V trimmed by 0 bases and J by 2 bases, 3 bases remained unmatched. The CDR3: CASSDSAGGPYNEQFF. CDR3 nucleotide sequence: TGTGCCAGCAGTGACTCCGCGGGGGGACCCTACAATGAGCAGTTCTTC.

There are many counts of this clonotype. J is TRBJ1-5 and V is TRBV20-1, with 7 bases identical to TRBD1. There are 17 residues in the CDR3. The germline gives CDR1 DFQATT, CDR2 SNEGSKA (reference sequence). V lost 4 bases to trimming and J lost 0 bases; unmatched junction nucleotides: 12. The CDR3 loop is CSAIRTGPEYSNQPQHF. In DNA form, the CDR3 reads TGCAGTGCTATTCGGACAGGCCCCGAGTATAGCAATCAGCCCCAGCATTTT.

The chain's CDR3 is CASSLETGPSTDTQYF. The CDR3 nucleotides are TGTGCCAGCAGCTTGGAGACAGGGCCTAGCACAGATACGCAGTATTTT. The chain links TRBV5-8 to TRBJ2-3, with 7 positions matching TRBD1. This CDR3 spans 16 amino acids. The V segment lost 0 bases and the J segment 0 bases; nucleotides outside the gene matches: 4. Germline CDR1 is SGHTS and CDR2 is YDEGEE.

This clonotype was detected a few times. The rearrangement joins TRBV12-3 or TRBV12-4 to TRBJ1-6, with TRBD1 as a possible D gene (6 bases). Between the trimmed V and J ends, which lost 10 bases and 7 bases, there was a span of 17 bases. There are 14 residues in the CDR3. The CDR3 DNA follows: TGTGCCACCCATACCGGGGGGCACAATTCACCCCTCCACTTT. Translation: CATHTGGHNSPLHF.

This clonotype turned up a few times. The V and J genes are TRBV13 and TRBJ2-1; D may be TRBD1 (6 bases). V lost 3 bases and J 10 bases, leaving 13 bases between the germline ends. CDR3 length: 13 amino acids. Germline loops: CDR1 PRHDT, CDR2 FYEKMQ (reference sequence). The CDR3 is CASSLQGRVEQFF. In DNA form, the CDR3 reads TGTGCCAGCAGCTTGCAGGGGAGAGTCGAGCAGTTCTTC.

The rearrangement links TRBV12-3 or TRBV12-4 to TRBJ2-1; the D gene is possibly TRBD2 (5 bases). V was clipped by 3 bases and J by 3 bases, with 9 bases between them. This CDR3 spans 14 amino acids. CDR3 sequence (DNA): TGTGCCAGCAGTTTCGACGGGGTCTACAATGAGCAGTTCTTC. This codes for CASSFDGVYNEQFF.

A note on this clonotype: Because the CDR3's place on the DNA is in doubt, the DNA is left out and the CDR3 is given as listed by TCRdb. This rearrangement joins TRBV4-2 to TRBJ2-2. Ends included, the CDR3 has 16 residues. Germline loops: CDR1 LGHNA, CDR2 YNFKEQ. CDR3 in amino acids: CASSQVYANTGELFFF.